This T cell receptor beta chain was retrieved from a study of blood T cell repertoires in COVID-19. Study context: Samples came from the United States, Italy and Spain, spanning acute and convalescent COVID-19. T cells, B-cell-depleted T cells, or PBMCs provided the cDNA or gDNA that served as material.

In the authors' workflow: Cell counts per sample came from amplifying reference gene primers. Measured with immunoSEQ multiplex PCR; TCRdb has only the in-frame clones, and not every one. For V, J and clone size, that table is used; D and trimming come from the DNA. Of some 290,000 clones listed, roughly 89% were seen once; the top ten hold around 0.93%. The Seattle patients joined while their infection was active and were tracked longitudinally afterward. The specimen was peripheral blood. This receptor was identified in a woman aged 40-49 years with COVID-19, enrolled during active disease.

CDR3 amino acids: CASNPGTGSQPQHF. In DNA form, the CDR3 reads TGTGCCAGCAACCCCGGGACAGGGAGTCAGCCCCAGCATTTT. V usage is TRBV28 and J usage is TRBJ1-5, with TRBD1 matching 9 bases. The CDR3 has 14 residues. Germline values: CDR1 MDHEN, CDR2 SYDVKM. V lost 7 bases to trimming and J lost 6 bases; unmatched junction nucleotides: 7.